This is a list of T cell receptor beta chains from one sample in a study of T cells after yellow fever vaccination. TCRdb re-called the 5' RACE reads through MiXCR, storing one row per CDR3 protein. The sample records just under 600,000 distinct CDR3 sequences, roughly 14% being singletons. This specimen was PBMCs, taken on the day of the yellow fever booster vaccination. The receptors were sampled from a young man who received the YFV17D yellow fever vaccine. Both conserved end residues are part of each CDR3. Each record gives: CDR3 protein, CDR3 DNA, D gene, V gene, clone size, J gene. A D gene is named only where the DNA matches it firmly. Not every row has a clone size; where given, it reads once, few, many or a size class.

CATSDSTENGELFF,TGTGCCACCAGTGACTCGACCGAGAACGGGGAGCTGTTTTTT,.,TRBV24-1,few,TRBJ2-2
CSAASGPYNEQFF,TGCAGTGCAGCGTCAGGGCCCTACAATGAGCAGTTCTTC,.,TRBV20-1,.,TRBJ2-1
CASSYGSRSYNEQFF,TGTGCCAGCAGTTACGGGTCTAGGTCCTACAATGAGCAGTTCTTC,.,TRBV6-5,few,TRBJ2-1
CATQAGRDRTYEQYF,TGTGCCACCCAGGCAGGCCGGGACAGGACCTACGAGCAGTACTTC,TRBD1,TRBV15,.,TRBJ2-7
CSASSGQGLPGELFF,TGCAGTGCCTCCTCCGGACAGGGCCTTCCGGGGGAGCTGTTTTTT,TRBD1,TRBV20-1,.,TRBJ2-2
CASSLTVKDYEQYF,TGTGCCAGCAGCCTGACAGTGAAGGACTACGAGCAGTACTTC,.,TRBV7-2,few,TRBJ2-7
CASSIKAGGSNTGELFF,TGTGCCAGTAGTATAAAAGCGGGAGGCTCGAACACCGGGGAGCTGTTTTTT,TRBD2,TRBV19,once,TRBJ2-2
CASSLGGLVAGELFF,TGTGCCAGCAGTTTAGGCGGACTAGTCGCCGGGGAGCTGTTTTTT,TRBD2,TRBV27,.,TRBJ2-2
CASSPTGPTETQYF,TGTGCCAGCAGTCCAACCGGGCCCACAGAGACCCAGTACTTC,.,TRBV12-3/TRBV12-4,.,TRBJ2-5
CASSQADFLTTDTQYF,TGTGCCAGCAGCCAAGCGGACTTCTTGACAACAGATACGCAGTATTTT,.,TRBV3-1,.,TRBJ2-3
CSASAVDRAYEQYF,TGCAGTGCTAGTGCTGTCGACAGGGCCTACGAGCAGTACTTC,TRBD1,TRBV20-1,few,TRBJ2-7
CASSELRDTGELFF,TGTGCCAGCAGTGAATTGAGGGACACCGGGGAGCTGTTTTTT,.,TRBV25-1,few,TRBJ2-2
CASSLKGGHDSPLHF,TGTGCCAGCAGCTTAAAAGGGGGTCATGATTCACCCCTCCACTTT,.,TRBV11-2,.,TRBJ1-6
CASSLRGPNLGELFF,TGTGCCAGCAGTTTAAGGGGGCCAAATCTCGGGGAGCTGTTTTTT,TRBD1,TRBV12-3/TRBV12-4,.,TRBJ2-2
CSAAGRGETQYF,TGCAGTGCTGCCGGGAGGGGGGAGACCCAGTACTTC,TRBD2,TRBV20-1,.,TRBJ2-5
CASSLDLGQGSKAFF,TGTGCCAGCAGCTTAGACCTTGGACAGGGGAGTAAAGCTTTCTTT,TRBD1,TRBV5-4,few,TRBJ1-1
CASSVRTSGSRELFF,TGTGCCAGTAGTGTACGGACTAGCGGGAGTAGGGAGCTGTTTTTT,TRBD2,TRBV19,few,TRBJ2-2